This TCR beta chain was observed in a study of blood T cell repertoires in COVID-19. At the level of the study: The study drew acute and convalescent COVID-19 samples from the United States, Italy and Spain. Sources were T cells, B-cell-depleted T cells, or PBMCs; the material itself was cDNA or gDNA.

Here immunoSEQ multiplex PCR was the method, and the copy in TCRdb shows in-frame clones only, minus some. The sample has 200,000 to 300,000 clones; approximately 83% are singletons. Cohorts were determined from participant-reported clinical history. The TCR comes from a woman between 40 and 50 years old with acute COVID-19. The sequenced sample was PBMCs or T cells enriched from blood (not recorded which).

The CDR3 DNA is TGTGCCAGCTCACCACGAATCCCAGGGGCGGGAGAGACCCAGTACTTC. Encoded protein: CASSPRIPGAGETQYF. This sequence joins TRBV18 and TRBJ2-5; perhaps TRBD1 as D (6 bases). The CDR3 runs to 16 residues. The V end was cut by 1 base, the J end by 4 bases, with 16 bases between. The germline V gene encodes CDR1 KGHSH and CDR2 LQKENI. The full variable domain, completed using reference TRBV18 and TRBJ2-5, is NAGVMQNPRHLVRRRGQEARLRCSPMKGHSHVYWYRQLPEEGLKFMVYLQKENIIDESGMPKERFSAEFPKEGPSILRIQQVVRGDSAAYFCASSPRIPGAGETQYFGPGTRLLVL.